This T cell receptor (beta chain) was sequenced for a study of blood T cell repertoires in COVID-19. The overall study: T cells, B-cell-depleted T cells, or PBMCs provided the cDNA or gDNA that served as material.

The germline V gene has CDR1 SGHVS and CDR2 FNYEAQ. The CDR3 is 11 amino acids. Trimming left V 6 bases short and J 8 bases short, with 7 bases between. Clones were sequenced by immunoSEQ multiplex PCR, and TCRdb holds only the in-frame ones, with some missing. Altogether some 66,000 clones are present, 82% being singletons, with the ten largest covering less than 8.5%. The chain uses TRBV7-6 and TRBJ1-4; D perhaps matches TRBD1 (5 bases). The clonotype comes from a man in his sixties with acute or convalescent COVID-19. Material for sequencing was peripheral blood. CDR3 sequence (DNA): TGTGCCAGCAGGCAGGGAGAAAAACTGTTTTTT. Translated: CASRQGEKLFF.